The 23 T cell receptor beta chains below all came from one sample that was sequenced in a study of T cells in Graves' hyperthyroidism and ophthalmopathy (dated by TCRdb to about 2019). Library construction relied on multiplex PCR. TCRdb lists the instrument as Illumina HiSeq 2000. The TCR beta CDR3 regions were amplified from the RNA transcripts. The first round of RT-PCR for the TCR CDR3 was performed with the HTBI primer set and the Qiagen OneStep RT-PCR kit. TCRdb handled the public reads itself, with Q25 trimming in fastp and clone calling in MiXCR, and kept productive beta chains. Rows with one shared CDR3 protein collapse into an entry with the most common genes and DNA. Within this sample are 350,000 or so distinct CDR3 sequences, with 17% of them counted one time only. The ten biggest clones cover around a third of the sample. Sequenced input: blood. The receptors shown here come from a woman aged 30 to 39 with Graves' hyperthyroidism that later progressed to Graves' ophthalmopathy.

This clonotype showed up many times. The chain carries TRBV19 and TRBJ2-7; D is ambiguous. CDR1 and CDR2 from the germline V gene are LNHDA and SQIVND (reference sequence). The CDR3 is 14 residues long. Deletions cut 3 bases from V and 4 bases from J, with 13 bases between. DNA for the CDR3: TGTGCCAGTAGTATGTACCTGGTTGGGTACGAGCAGTACTTC. Translating gives CASSMYLVGYEQYF.

This clonotype was counted many times. DNA of the CDR3: TGTGCCAGCAGCCAAGGAGTTCGGGCAGGGGAGGAGACCCAGTACTTC. It encodes CASSQGVRAGEETQYF. This chain connects TRBV3-1 to TRBJ2-5; a weak D match, TRBD1 (6 bases). CDR3 length: 16 amino acids. V was shortened by 1 base and J by 5 bases, with 17 bases between the two germline ends. Germline V CDR1 and CDR2: LGHDT, YNNKEL (reference sequence).

In its sample, this clonotype was seen many times. The chain is built from TRBV3-1 and TRBJ1-2; D unresolved. CDR1 is LGHDT and CDR2 is YNNKEL in the germline V gene (reference sequence). Trimming took off 3 bases at V and 8 bases at J, with 25 bases between the two ends. This CDR3 is 17 amino acids long. The chain's CDR3 is CASSHRARPGKSEGYTF. The DNA for the CDR3 is TGTGCCAGCAGCCACCGGGCCAGGCCGGGCAAAAGCGAGGGCTACACCTTC.

This clonotype showed up just a few times. The rearrangement joins TRBV20-1 to TRBJ1-2; TRBD1 matches at 9 bases. Germline CDR1 and CDR2: DFQATT and SNEGSKA (reference sequence). The CDR3 totals 12 residues. J was trimmed by 7 bases and V by 6 bases; bases with no gene match: 6. The CDR3 DNA reads as TGCAGTGCAGGACAGGGGACGGGTGGCTACACCTTC. Translating gives CSAGQGTGGYTF.

The gene calls are TRBV7-9 and TRBJ1-3; no clear D gene. The CDR3 is 13 residues long. Germline CDR1 and CDR2: SEHNR and FQNEAQ (reference sequence). Trimming removed 5 bases from V and 8 bases from J, with 13 bases in between. The CDR3 region has the DNA TGTGCCAGCAGCGAAGATAGGAGGGACACCATATATTTT. It translates to CASSEDRRDTIYF. The variable domain in full, completed from reference TRBV7-9 and TRBJ1-3, reads DTGVSQNPRHKITKRGQNVTFRCDPISEHNRLYWYRQTLGQGPEFLTYFQNEAQLEKSRLLSDRFSAERPKGSFSTLEIQRTEQGDSAMYLCASSEDRRDTIYFGEGSWLTVV.

The rearrangement uses TRBV30 and TRBJ1-1; D possibly corresponds to TRBD1 (5 bases). This CDR3 region has 12 residues. V lost 8 bases, J lost 1 base, and 11 bases lay in between. Germline V gives CDR1 GTSNPN, CDR2 SVGIG (reference sequence). CDR3 in amino acids: CAGHRPNTEAFF. The CDR3 nucleotides are TGTGCCGGACACAGGCCGAACACTGAAGCTTTCTTT.

This clonotype was counted many times. The gene calls are TRBV11-2 and TRBJ2-7, with a possible D match to TRBD1 (6 bases). The germline CDR1 and CDR2 sequences are SGHAT and FQNNGV. CDR3 length equals 14 residues. V lost 5 bases and J lost 2, with 13 bases in between. The CDR3 reads CASSPDSHTYEQYF. The DNA of the CDR3 is TGTGCCAGCAGCCCGGACAGCCATACCTACGAGCAGTACTTC. Full variable domain (missing parts from reference TRBV11-2 and TRBJ2-7): EAGVAQSPRYKIIEKRQSVAFWCNPISGHATLYWYQQILGQGPKLLIQFQNNGVVDDSQLPKDRFSAERLKGVDSTLKIQPAKLEDSAVYLCASSPDSHTYEQYFGPGTRLTVT.

The rearrangement uses TRBV4-2 and TRBJ2-7, with 8 bases lining up with TRBD1. V dropped 4 bases and J dropped 1; count of bases not matched to a gene: 6. Germline V gene data show CDR1 as LGHNA and CDR2 as YNFKEQ. This CDR3 comprises 15 residues. This CDR3 reads CASSPRGLGSYEQYF. CDR3 nucleotides: TGTGCCAGCAGCCCCAGGGGGCTTGGGTCCTACGAGCAGTACTTC.

The V and J genes are TRBV29-1 and TRBJ2-5, with a tentative D call TRBD1 (6 bases). The CDR3 spans 15 residues. V gave up 6 bases and J gave up 2 bases, with 19 bases separating them. CDR1 and CDR2 (germline): SQVTM, ANQGSEA. In DNA form, the CDR3 reads TGCAGCGTGACGGGACACCAGACAATACAAGAGACCCAGTACTTC. Translating it yields CSVTGHQTIQETQYF.

In this sample, this clonotype turned up many times. The rearrangement joins TRBV19 to TRBJ2-7; maybe TRBD1 (6 bases). There are 16 residues in the CDR3. Between the trimmed V and J ends, which lost 7 bases and 3 bases, there was a span of 22 bases. Germline CDR1 and CDR2: LNHDA and SQIVND (reference sequence). For the CDR3, the DNA is TGTGCCAGTAAAAGGAGCTTCGGGACACATAACTACGAGCAGTACTTC. Residues: CASKRSFGTHNYEQYF. The full variable domain, its missing parts supplied by reference TRBV19 and TRBJ2-7, is DGGITQSPKYLFRKEGQNVTLSCEQNLNHDAMYWYRQDPGQGLRLIYYSQIVNDFQKGDIAEGYSVSREKKESFPLTVTSAQKNPTAFYLCASKRSFGTHNYEQYFGPGTRLTVT.

Note on this clonotype: This may come from a read error, since a much larger clone is one base off. This rearrangement joins TRBV7-9 to TRBJ2-3; 11 bases match TRBD1. This CDR3 comprises 15 residues. Germline loops: CDR1 SEHNR, CDR2 FQNEAQ (reference sequence). Losses at the gene ends were 6 bases for V and 4 bases for J; bases not matched to a gene: 6. This chain's CDR3 is CASSPLGQGADTQYF. CDR3 coding DNA: TGTGCCAGCAGTCCACTGGGACAGGGGGCAGATACGCAGTATTTT.

The sample holds many counts of this clonotype. The gene calls are TRBV6-1 and TRBJ2-3; possible D gene TRBD2, 5 bases. Trimming removed 4 bases at V and 10 bases at J, with 21 bases between. This CDR3 has 15 residues. CDR1 and CDR2 from the germline V gene are MNHNS and SASEGT. CDR3 residues: CASSVGLAGSSPQYF. DNA of the CDR3: TGTGCCAGCAGTGTTGGGCTAGCTGGTAGCAGTCCGCAGTATTTT.

This clonotype was recorded many times. The chain couples TRBV3-1 to TRBJ1-1; no clear D. Per germline, CDR1 LGHDT and CDR2 YNNKEL (reference sequence). CDR3 length: 13 amino acids. V was clipped by 4 bases and J by 4 bases, with 10 bases between them. The CDR3 DNA follows: TGTGCCAGCAGCCGGCCTAAAGGCACTGAAGCTTTCTTT. Translating it yields CASSRPKGTEAFF.

The V call is TRBV18, the J call TRBJ1-4; 9 positions match TRBD1. Germline CDR1 KGHSH, CDR2 LQKENI. The ends lost 5 bases at V and 7 bases at J; junction bases unmatched: 8. The CDR3 spans 15 residues. CDR3 sequence reads: CASSTGGDGGEKLFF. The DNA for the CDR3 is TGTGCCAGCTCAACAGGGGGCGATGGAGGTGAAAAACTGTTTTTT.

The chain carries TRBV4-1 and TRBJ2-2; 13 nucleotides line up with TRBD2. CDR3 length equals 17 residues. Trimming took 8 bases from V and 4 from J; bases not matched to a gene: 10. Germline-derived CDR1 and CDR2 are MGHRA and YSYEKL. The CDR3 loop is CASYGTSGDHSTGELFF. Here the CDR3 DNA reads TGCGCCAGCTACGGGACTAGCGGGGACCATTCCACCGGGGAGCTGTTTTTT.

This clonotype occurred many times. The rearrangement uses TRBV20-1 and TRBJ2-7, with TRBD2 matching 9 bases. The CDR3 runs 16 residues. Germline CDR1 and CDR2: DFQATT and SNEGSKA (reference sequence). V was clipped by 5 bases and J by 2 bases; unmatched bases: 13. As DNA, the CDR3 is TGCAGTGCTTCGGTATTCCTAGCGGGACCTCCCTACGAGCAGTACTTC. The encoded protein is CSASVFLAGPPYEQYF.

This clonotype was picked up many times. CDR3 sequence: CASSARLASNTGELFF. For the CDR3, the DNA is TGTGCCAGCAGCGCCCGACTAGCTTCCAACACCGGGGAGCTGTTTTTT. The chain couples TRBV7-9 to TRBJ2-2, with TRBD2 identical over 7 bases. The CDR3 loop spans 16 amino acids. V shed 5 bases and J 2 bases; nucleotides not matched to a gene: 8. Germline-derived CDR1 and CDR2 are SEHNR and FQNEAQ (reference sequence).

V is TRBV20-1 and J is TRBJ2-7; 7 positions match TRBD1. The CDR3 totals 14 residues. CDR1 and CDR2 from the germline V gene are DFQATT and SNEGSKA (reference sequence). J lost 3 bases, V lost 5 bases, and 10 bases had no gene match. The CDR3, as DNA: TGCAGTGCTCAGTATAAGGGGGCTCTCTACGAGCAGTACTTC. Its protein is CSAQYKGALYEQYF.

This clonotype was seen repeatedly, ten times or more. The chain combines TRBV2 with TRBJ1-2, with 7 bases identical to TRBD1. J gave up 2 bases and V 4 bases, and 1 base lay outside the gene matches. CDR3 length: 13 residues. Germline lookup yields CDR1 SNHLY and CDR2 FYNNEI. CDR3 coding DNA: TGTGCCAGCAGTGGGGACAGAAACTATGGCTACACCTTC. This encodes CASSGDRNYGYTF. The full variable domain, its missing parts supplied by reference TRBV2 and TRBJ1-2, is EPEVTQTPSHQVTQMGQEVILRCVPISNHLYFYWYRQILGQKVEFLVSFYNNEISEKSEIFDDQFSVERPDGSNFTLKIRSTKLEDSAMYFCASSGDRNYGYTFGSGTRLTVV.

This clonotype was recorded at least ten times. This sequence joins TRBV28 and TRBJ1-1; possible D gene TRBD1, 5 bases. Per germline, CDR1 MDHEN and CDR2 SYDVKM. The CDR3 runs to 15 residues. The V end lost 4 bases, the J end lost 3 bases, and 15 bases lay between the germline ends. In nucleotides, the CDR3 is TGTGCCAGCAGTTCCCAGGGTATTCGTCACACTGAAGCTTTCTTT. Its translation: CASSSQGIRHTEAFF.

The V and J genes are TRBV6-1 and TRBJ1-2, with 7 bases aligning to TRBD1. The V gene end was trimmed by 5 bases and the J gene end by 0 bases; junction bases not matched to a gene: 6. The V gene's germline CDR1 is MNHNS and CDR2 SASEGT. The CDR3 sequence is 15 residues long. The chain's CDR3 is CASSHPDRANYGYTF. The CDR3 DNA reads as TGTGCCAGCAGTCATCCCGACAGGGCTAACTATGGCTACACCTTC.

This clonotype was counted many times. The V gene is TRBV20-1, the J gene TRBJ1-2, with no clear D. CDR1 and CDR2 from the germline V gene are DFQATT and SNEGSKA (reference sequence). The CDR3 covers 12 residues. V was trimmed by 3 bases and J by 1 base, leaving 6 bases between them. CDR3 bases: TGCAGTGCTAGTCCACTTAACTATGGCTACACCTTC. Encoded protein: CSASPLNYGYTF.

This clonotype has at least ten counts. CDR3 amino acids: CASSLAGTGLGEQFF. The CDR3 coding sequence is TGCGCCAGCAGCTTGGCCGGGACAGGGCTCGGTGAGCAGTTCTTC. The genes are TRBV5-1 and TRBJ2-1, with 9 bases that match TRBD1. This CDR3 comprises 15 residues. The ends lost 0 bases at V and 9 bases at J; junction bases unmatched: 7. CDR1 is SGHRS, CDR2 YFSETQ, per germline.